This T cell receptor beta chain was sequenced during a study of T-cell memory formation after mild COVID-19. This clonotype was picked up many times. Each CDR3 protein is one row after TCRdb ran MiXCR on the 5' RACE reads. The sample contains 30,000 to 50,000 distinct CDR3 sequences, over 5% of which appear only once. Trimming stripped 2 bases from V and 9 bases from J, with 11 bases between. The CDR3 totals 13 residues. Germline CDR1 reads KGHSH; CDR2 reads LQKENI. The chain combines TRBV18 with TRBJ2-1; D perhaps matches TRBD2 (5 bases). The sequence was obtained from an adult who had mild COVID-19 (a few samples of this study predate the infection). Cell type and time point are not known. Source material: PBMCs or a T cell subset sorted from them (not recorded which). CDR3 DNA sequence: TGTGCCAGCTCACCAAATAGGGAGACTGAGCAGTTCTTC. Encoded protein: CASSPNRETEQFF.